The 9 T cell receptor beta chains given below trace back to one sample, sequenced in a study of blood T cell repertoires in COVID-19. Profiling relied on immunoSEQ multiplex PCR, and the TCRdb table lists in-frame clones only, not all of them. The sample yields some 180,000 clones, 85% seen once. Sequencing input: PBMCs or T cells enriched from blood (not recorded which). These receptors were obtained from a man aged 40-50 years who had recovered from COVID-19.

This clone was seen more than once but under ten times. This chain uses TRBV9 with TRBJ1-1, with unresolved D. Trimming took 1 base from V and 2 from J, leaving 12 bases between them. Germline V gene lookup returns CDR1 SGDLS and CDR2 YYNGEE. The CDR3 is 15 amino acids. Here the CDR3 reads CASSVNVGANTEAFF. The CDR3 DNA sequence: TGTGCCAGCAGCGTAAATGTGGGAGCTAACACTGAAGCTTTCTTT. The whole variable domain, filled in from reference TRBV9 and TRBJ1-1, reads DSGVTQTPKHLITATGQRVTLRCSPRSGDLSVYWYQQSLDQGLQFLIQYYNGEERAKGNILERFSAQQFPDLHSELNLSSLELGDSALYFCASSVNVGANTEAFFGQGTRLTVV.

The chain has TRBV28 and TRBJ2-7; D perhaps matches TRBD2 (6 bases). This CDR3 is built from 14 residues. V lost 6 bases to trimming and J lost 6 bases, with 18 bases between them. Germline V gene data show CDR1 as MDHEN and CDR2 as SYDVKM. In DNA, the CDR3 is TGTGCCAGCAGGATGGAATTTGGGGACTCCGAGCAGTACTTC. The encoded protein is CASRMEFGDSEQYF.

This chain uses TRBV10-3 with TRBJ1-1, with a tentative D call TRBD1 (6 bases). The V end lost 4 bases, the J end lost 1 base, and 10 bases lay between the germline ends. CDR3 length: 14 residues. Germline CDR1 and CDR2: ENHRY and SYGVKD. The CDR3 sequence: CAISVDRTNTEAFF. DNA for the CDR3: TGTGCCATCAGTGTCGACAGGACGAACACTGAAGCTTTCTTT.

The rearrangement joins TRBV2 to TRBJ2-2; 8 nucleotides line up with TRBD1. This CDR3 comprises 15 residues. Germline CDR1 reads SNHLY; CDR2 reads FYNNEI. With 3 bases clipped from V and 2 bases from J, the junction kept 2 bases outside the gene matches. CDR3 loop: CASSETGVNTGELFF. The CDR3 region has the DNA TGTGCCAGCAGTGAGACAGGGGTTAACACCGGGGAGCTGTTTTTT.

The chain links TRBV11-2 to TRBJ2-2; 7 bases are shared with TRBD2. V gave up 1 base and J gave up 6 bases; unmatched junction bases: 2. Germline assignment: CDR1 SGHAT and CDR2 FQNNGV. The CDR3 covers 14 residues. The CDR3 loop reads CASSLGGRAGELFF. In DNA, the CDR3 is TGTGCCAGCAGCTTAGGGGGGAGGGCCGGGGAGCTGTTTTTT.

The chain couples TRBV25-1 to TRBJ2-7; 8 bases are shared with TRBD1. This CDR3 region has 13 residues. Per the germline V gene, CDR1 is MGHDK and CDR2 is SYGVNS. V lost 7 bases, J lost 8 bases, and 10 bases stayed unmatched. DNA for the CDR3: TGTGCCAGCACGGTGGGGACAGGAGCTCAGCAGTACTTC. Protein product: CASTVGTGAQQYF.

This rearrangement joins TRBV10-3 to TRBJ1-6; D is unresolved. The CDR3 is 17 amino acids. Trimming left V 0 bases short and J 4 bases short, with 13 bases between. CDR1 and CDR2 from the germline V gene are ENHRY and SYGVKD. In nucleotides, the CDR3 is TGTGCCATCAGTGAGTCGATCAGGTTCGGATATAATTCACCCCTCCACTTT. It is translated as CAISESIRFGYNSPLHF.

This chain uses TRBV28 with TRBJ1-1; the match to TRBD1 covers 8 bases. There are 16 residues in the CDR3. Germline CDR1 MDHEN, CDR2 SYDVKM. V shed 8 bases and J 0 bases; nucleotides not matched to a gene: 11. CDR3 bases: TGTGCCAGCCTAAACCTCCAGGGGGCATTGAACACTGAAGCTTTCTTT. It translates to CASLNLQGALNTEAFF.

This clone is a singleton in its sample. The chain recombines TRBV11-3 with TRBJ1-6; 8 nucleotides agree with TRBD1. J gave up 11 bases and V 0 bases, and 9 bases lay outside the gene matches. The CDR3 has 16 amino acids. Germline V CDR1 and CDR2: SGHNT, YENEEA. DNA for the CDR3: TGTGCCAGCAGCTTAGATCTCTTGGGACAGGAGACACCCCTCCACTTT. Encoded protein: CASSLDLLGQETPLHF. The whole variable domain, filled in from reference TRBV11-3 and TRBJ1-6, reads EAGVVQSPRYKIIEKKQPVAFWCNPISGHNTLYWYLQNLGQGPELLIRYENEEAVDDSQLPKDRFSAERLKGVDSTLKIQPAELGDSAVYLCASSLDLLGQETPLHFGNGTRLTVT.